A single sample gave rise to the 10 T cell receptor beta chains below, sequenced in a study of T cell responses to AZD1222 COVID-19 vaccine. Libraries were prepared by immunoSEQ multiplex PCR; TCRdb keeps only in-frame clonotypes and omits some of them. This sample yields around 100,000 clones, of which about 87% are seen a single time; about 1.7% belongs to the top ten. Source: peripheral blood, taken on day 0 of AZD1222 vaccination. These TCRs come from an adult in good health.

In DNA form, the CDR3 reads TGCGCCAGCAGCCCTACGGGGGACAGCTCCTACGAGCAGTACTTC. This translates into CASSPTGDSSYEQYF. The chain recombines TRBV4-1 with TRBJ2-7; weak D call: TRBD1 (7 bases). CDR3 size: 15 residues. CDR1 is MGHRA, CDR2 YSYEKL, per germline. V shed 4 bases and J shed 0 bases, with 13 bases lying between them.

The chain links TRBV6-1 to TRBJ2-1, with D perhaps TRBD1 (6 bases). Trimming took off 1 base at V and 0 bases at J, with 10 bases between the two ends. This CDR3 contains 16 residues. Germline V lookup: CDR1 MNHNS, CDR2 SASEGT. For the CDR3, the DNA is TGTGCCAGCAGTGAAGTCCGGGACATCTCCTACAATGAGCAGTTCTTC. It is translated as CASSEVRDISYNEQFF.

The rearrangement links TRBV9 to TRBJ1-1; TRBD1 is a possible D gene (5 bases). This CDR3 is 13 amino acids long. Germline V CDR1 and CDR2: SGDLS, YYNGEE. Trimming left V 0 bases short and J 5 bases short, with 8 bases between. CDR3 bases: TGTGCCAGCAGCGTAGGAGGGGATACTGAAGCTTTCTTT. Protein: CASSVGGDTEAFF.

The CDR3 here is CASSQDRTGGYGYTF. DNA of the CDR3: TGTGCCAGCAGCCAAGATCGAACAGGAGGCTATGGCTACACCTTC. The chain uses TRBV4-2 and TRBJ1-2; possibly TRBD1 for D (5 bases). The CDR3 covers 15 residues. V gave up 0 bases and J gave up 4 bases, with 12 bases separating them. Germline-derived CDR1 and CDR2 are LGHNA and YNFKEQ.

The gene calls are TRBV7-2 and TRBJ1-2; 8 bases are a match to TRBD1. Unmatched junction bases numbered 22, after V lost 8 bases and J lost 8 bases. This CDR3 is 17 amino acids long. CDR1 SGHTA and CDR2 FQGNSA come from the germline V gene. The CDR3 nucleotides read TGTGCCAGCGGCAGATTAGAAGCGCTTCAGGGGGCAGGGGGCTACACCTTC. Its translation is CASGRLEALQGAGGYTF.

This CDR3 is CARSLLAGGTDTQYF. The CDR3 DNA follows: TGTGCCAGAAGCTTACTAGCGGGAGGCACAGATACGCAGTATTTT. V is TRBV5-3 and J is TRBJ2-3; TRBD2 agrees at 11 bases. TRBV5-3 is an ORF for which the function is uncertain. The CDR3 length is 15 residues. The V and J ends lost 2 bases and 1 base, in that order; junction bases with no gene match: 0.

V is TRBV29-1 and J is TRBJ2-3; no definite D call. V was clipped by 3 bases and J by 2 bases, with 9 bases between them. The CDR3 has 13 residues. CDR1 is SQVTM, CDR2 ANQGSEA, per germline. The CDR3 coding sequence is TGCAGCGTTGAGTGGAGAAACACAGATACGCAGTATTTT. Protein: CSVEWRNTDTQYF.

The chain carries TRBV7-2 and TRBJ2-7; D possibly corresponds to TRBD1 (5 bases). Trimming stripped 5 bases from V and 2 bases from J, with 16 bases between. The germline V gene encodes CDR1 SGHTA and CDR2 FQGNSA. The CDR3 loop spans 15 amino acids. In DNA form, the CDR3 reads TGTGCCAGCAGCCCCAAAGACAGTTTTCCCTACGAGCAGTACTTC. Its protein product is CASSPKDSFPYEQYF.

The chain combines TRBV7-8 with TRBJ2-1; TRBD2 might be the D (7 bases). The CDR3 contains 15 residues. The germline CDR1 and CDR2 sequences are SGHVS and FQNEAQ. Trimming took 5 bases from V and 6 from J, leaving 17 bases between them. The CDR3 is CASSLLGRGGNEQFF. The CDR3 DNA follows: TGTGCCAGCAGCCTCCTTGGTAGGGGGGGCAATGAGCAGTTCTTC.

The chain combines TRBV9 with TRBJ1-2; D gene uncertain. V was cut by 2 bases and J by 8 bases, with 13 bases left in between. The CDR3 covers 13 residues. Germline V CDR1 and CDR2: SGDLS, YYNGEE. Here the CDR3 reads CASSVSGVSGYTF. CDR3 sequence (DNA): TGTGCCAGCAGCGTGTCAGGAGTATCCGGCTACACCTTC.